This is a list of T cell receptor beta chains from one sample in a study of shared clonotypes between healthy human individuals. The assay was immunoSEQ multiplex PCR, and TCRdb's table has in-frame clones only and misses some. The table lists millions of clones, 85% to 95% of them singletons. The sample taken for sequencing was naive CD4+ T cells sorted from blood. Every receptor here comes from a man aged 18 to 29 in good health. Both conserved end residues are part of each CDR3. A D gene is named only where the DNA matches it firmly. For some rows the clone size is stated as once, few or many, or as a class when expanded; others skip it.

v_gene	d_gene	abundance	j_gene	CDR3aa	CDR3nt
TRBV5-1	.	.	TRBJ1-6	CASSLEGFYNSPLHF	TGCGCCAGCAGCTTGGAGGGATTCTATAATTCACCCCTCCACTTT
TRBV12-5	.	once	TRBJ2-1	CASGLVPGNEQFF	TGTGCTAGTGGTTTGGTGCCGGGCAATGAGCAGTTCTTC
TRBV10-3	.	.	TRBJ1-2	CAISEHSWTVIGGYTF	TGTGCCATCAGTGAGCACTCGTGGACAGTGATAGGGGGCTACACCTTC
TRBV11-2	TRBD2	.	TRBJ2-7	CASRHLAGGPYEQYF	TGTGCCAGCAGGCATCTAGCGGGAGGTCCGTACGAGCAGTACTTC
TRBV7-2	.	.	TRBJ1-1	CASSTGFNTEAFF	TGTGCCAGCAGTACAGGGTTCAACACTGAAGCTTTCTTT
TRBV2	.	.	TRBJ2-7	CASSEGAGSTTYEQYF	TGTGCCAGCAGTGAAGGTGCGGGAAGTACCACCTACGAGCAGTACTTC
TRBV11-3	.	.	TRBJ2-1	CASSGDRYNEQFF	TGTGCCAGCAGCGGAGACAGGTACAATGAGCAGTTCTTC
TRBV6-5	.	.	TRBJ2-7	CASSSTGTSYEQYF	TGTGCCAGCAGTTCTACCGGGACGAGCTACGAGCAGTACTTC
TRBV5-1	.	.	TRBJ2-1	CASSLDSQWGSYNEQFF	TGCGCCAGCAGCTTGGACTCCCAATGGGGCTCCTACAATGAGCAGTTCTTC
TRBV19	TRBD1	.	TRBJ1-4	CASSIGGTGAPGTEKLFF	TGTGCCAGTAGTATCGGCGGGACAGGGGCCCCGGGAACAGAAAAACTGTTTTTT
TRBV5-1	TRBD2	.	TRBJ2-3	CASSPVAGPTDTQYF	TGCGCCAGCAGCCCCGTAGCGGGGCCAACAGATACGCAGTATTTT
TRBV30	.	once	TRBJ2-3	CAWSVNRVSTDTQYF	TGTGCCTGGAGTGTGAACAGGGTGAGCACAGATACGCAGTATTTT
TRBV11-3	TRBD1	.	TRBJ2-1	CASSPGTGGANEQFF	TGTGCCAGCAGCCCCGGGACAGGGGGGGCGAATGAGCAGTTCTTC
TRBV10-3	.	.	TRBJ2-1	CAISESLTLNEQFF	TGTGCCATCAGTGAGTCCCTGACCCTCAATGAGCAGTTCTTC
TRBV7-6	TRBD2	.	TRBJ2-1	CASSYTTSGNNEQFF	TGTGCCAGCAGCTATACGACTAGCGGGAACAATGAGCAGTTCTTC
TRBV30	.	.	TRBJ2-1	CAWSVNWEQFF	TGTGCCTGGAGTGTAAATTGGGAGCAGTTCTTC
TRBV4-1	TRBD1	once	TRBJ2-7	CASSQGRLRDSYEQYF	TGCGCCAGCAGCCAAGGTAGACTCCGGGACAGCTACGAGCAGTACTTC
TRBV11-2	TRBD2	.	TRBJ2-1	CASSKGLAGGNEQFF	TGTGCCAGCAGCAAGGGACTAGCGGGGGGCAATGAGCAGTTCTTC
TRBV30	TRBD2	.	TRBJ2-3	CASSSGLAGGRADTQYF	TGTGCCAGCAGCTCGGGACTAGCGGGGGGCCGGGCAGATACGCAGTATTTT
TRBV9	.	.	TRBJ1-2	CASSRRAGIGGSSYGYTF	TGTGCCAGCAGCCGTAGGGCGGGAATCGGAGGTTCCAGCTATGGCTACACCTTC
TRBV29-1	.	.	TRBJ2-7	CSVEGAGSTEQYF	TGCAGCGTTGAAGGAGCAGGGTCAACGGAGCAGTACTTC
TRBV7-6	.	.	TRBJ1-1	CASSLVGAQNTEAFF	TGTGCCAGCAGCTTAGTAGGGGCGCAGAACACTGAAGCTTTCTTT
TRBV10-3	.	.	TRBJ2-2	CAISPAGELFF	TGTGCCATCAGTCCAGCCGGGGAGCTGTTTTTT
TRBV5-1	.	.	TRBJ2-3	CASSLIGLPTDTQYF	TGCGCCAGCAGCTTGATTGGACTACCCACAGATACGCAGTATTTT
TRBV6-1	TRBD1	.	TRBJ1-1	CASRWDRAEAFF	TGTGCCAGCAGGTGGGACAGGGCGGAAGCTTTCTTT
TRBV18	TRBD1	.	TRBJ1-1	CASSPITGDSEAFF	TGTGCCAGCTCACCAATTACAGGGGACTCTGAAGCTTTCTTT
TRBV2	TRBD2	.	TRBJ2-7	CASSQGLVEQYF	TGTGCCAGCAGTCAGGGACTAGTAGAGCAGTACTTC
TRBV6-1	.	.	TRBJ1-5	CASRPDRLSNQPQHF	TGTGCCAGCAGACCCGACAGGCTTAGCAATCAGCCCCAGCATTTT
TRBV7-2	TRBD2	.	TRBJ2-6	CASSLYGLAGSGANVLTF	TGTGCCAGCAGCTTATATGGGCTAGCGGGCTCTGGGGCCAACGTCCTGACTTTC
TRBV27	.	.	TRBJ1-1	CASSTYGDRLRTEAFF	TGTGCCAGCAGTACTTACGGGGACCGACTTAGGACTGAAGCTTTCTTT
TRBV12-5	.	once	TRBJ1-5	CASGLVLGQPQHF	TGTGCTAGTGGTTTGGTACTCGGCCAGCCCCAGCATTTT
TRBV28	TRBD2	few	TRBJ2-5	CASSNERGETQYF	TGTGCCAGCAGTAACGAGCGGGGGGAGACCCAGTACTTC
TRBV29-1	.	.	TRBJ2-2	CSVGARENTGELFF	TGCAGCGTTGGTGCCCGGGAGAACACCGGGGAGCTGTTTTTT
TRBV2	TRBD2	.	TRBJ2-2	CASSLAGGPKSGELFF	TGTGCCAGCAGTCTAGCGGGAGGGCCGAAGTCCGGGGAGCTGTTTTTT
TRBV18	TRBD2	.	TRBJ2-4	CASSPPLAGYAKNIQYF	TGTGCCAGCTCACCACCGCTAGCGGGGTACGCCAAAAACATTCAGTACTTC
TRBV5-4	TRBD1	.	TRBJ2-5	CASSLRDSQETQYF	TGTGCCAGCAGCTTGAGGGACAGTCAAGAGACCCAGTACTTC
TRBV6-1	.	.	TRBJ1-3	CASRGSGNTIYF	TGTGCCAGCAGAGGCTCTGGAAACACCATATATTTT
TRBV19	TRBD1	.	TRBJ1-2	CASGGGRRQGSYGYTF	TGTGCCAGTGGAGGAGGACGGAGACAGGGGTCCTATGGCTACACCTTC
TRBV6-5	.	.	TRBJ2-5	CASGSSGAQYF	TGTGCCAGCGGCTCGTCCGGCGCCCAGTACTTC
TRBV13	.	once	TRBJ2-1	CASSTRSRGYEQFF	TGTGCCAGCAGCACACGAAGCCGTGGGTATGAGCAGTTCTTC
TRBV5-8	.	.	TRBJ2-2	CASSPRELFF	TGTGCCAGCAGCCCGCGGGAGCTGTTTTTT
TRBV18	.	.	TRBJ2-1	CASSREAGPPGEQFF	TGTGCCAGCTCACGAGAGGCCGGGCCCCCGGGGGAGCAGTTCTTC
TRBV30	.	.	TRBJ1-6	CAWEEASYNSPLHF	TGTGCCTGGGAGGAAGCGTCCTATAATTCACCCCTCCACTTT
TRBV6-1	.	.	TRBJ1-2	CASSGRVWANYGYTF	TGTGCCAGCAGCGGCCGCGTTTGGGCTAACTATGGCTACACCTTC
TRBV29-1	.	once	TRBJ1-6	CSVDDGTF	TGCAGCGTTGATGACGGAACGTTT
TRBV6-1	TRBD1	once	TRBJ2-7	CASSDLGQKF	TGTGCCAGCAGTGACCTGGGACAGAAATTC